Detailed here is one T cell receptor beta chain. The data were taken from a study of chemoradiotherapy in HPV16-positive cancers. Across the whole study: Candidate HPV-specific clones and shared TCR motifs came from a couple of HPV16-positive patients.

Over chemoradiotherapy, repertoires were sampled more than once. Sequencing was performed with immunoSEQ multiplex PCR; in TCRdb, only in-frame clones are kept and a portion is missing. The sample carries some 14,000 clones, 80% to 90% recorded once. This sample comprised blood, obtained from a patient who underwent chemoradiotherapy. The receptor comes from a human donor with HPV-associated anogenital cancer.

The CDR3 sequence is CASSGQEGREGLTDTQYF. The CDR3 coding sequence is TGTGCCAGCAGTGGCCAAGAGGGGCGGGAGGGCCTCACAGATACGCAGTATTTT. This chain joins TRBV6-4 and TRBJ2-3; 9 bases map to TRBD2. CDR1 is MRHNA and CDR2 is SNTAGT in the germline V gene. The trim removed 4 bases at V and 2 bases at J, leaving 13 bases unmatched. The CDR3 is 18 amino acids.